This TCR beta chain is from a study of blood T cell repertoires in COVID-19. About the research overall: COVID-19 samples from acute and convalescent phases originated in the United States, Italy and Spain. The cDNA or gDNA used as material had been derived from T cells, B-cell-depleted T cells, or PBMCs.

This clone was seen once. Per the original data handling: Reference gene primer amplification gave nucleated cell count estimates. Generated by immunoSEQ multiplex PCR, the TCRdb table keeps only in-frame clones and is missing some. V and J calls and clone size are as listed in that table; D and trimming were resolved from the DNA. Here the sample spans 150,000 to 200,000 clones, approximately 90% being singletons. CDR1 and CDR2 (germline): SGHRS, YFSETQ. V lost 5 bases to trimming and J lost 1 base, with 15 bases between them. The CDR3 loop spans 15 amino acids. The genes are TRBV5-1 and TRBJ2-5; TRBD2 might be the D (6 bases). The receptor was derived from a man between 60 and 70 years old with acute or convalescent COVID-19. Sequenced material: peripheral blood. The CDR3 DNA is TGCGCCAGCAGTTTGTTTCTCGGGAGCCAAGAGACCCAGTACTTC. It is translated as CASSLFLGSQETQYF.